The 23 T cell receptor beta chains below were found in one sample sequenced in a study of cytomegalovirus exposure and HLA in healthy donors. PCR amplification relied on 60 Vbeta primers (plus 13 Jbeta primers). The method was immunoSEQ multiplex PCR; TCRdb's version includes in-frame clones alone and lacks a portion of them. The sample yields under 200,000 clones, roughly 78% seen once. Sequencing was done on a sample of PBMCs. These receptors were obtained from a woman in her twenties or thirties in good health and CMV-seropositive.

The CDR3 loop is CAWSAGGEVQPQHF. CDR3 bases: TGTGCCTGGAGTGCGGGGGGCGAAGTTCAGCCCCAGCATTTT. The V call is TRBV30, the J call TRBJ1-5; TRBD1 is a possible D gene (6 bases). Germline-derived CDR1 and CDR2 are GTSNPN and SVGIG (reference sequence). The V end was cut by 1 base, the J end by 6 bases, with 13 bases between. The CDR3 is made up of 14 amino acids.

This clone was observed a handful of times. The genes are TRBV6-5 and TRBJ2-7; a possible D gene is TRBD2 (6 bases). This CDR3 contains 13 residues. Per germline, CDR1 MNHEY and CDR2 SVGAGI. V lost 8 bases to trimming and J lost 4 bases, with 15 bases between them. CDR3 residues: CASGRDSLYEQYF. As DNA, the CDR3 is TGTGCCAGCGGCCGGGACTCACTTTACGAGCAGTACTTC.

The V and J genes are TRBV19 and TRBJ2-1; 13 bases fit TRBD2. The V gene end was trimmed by 5 bases and the J gene end by 9 bases; junction bases not matched to a gene: 7. CDR1 and CDR2 (germline): LNHDA, SQIVND (reference sequence). This CDR3 contains 15 residues. The CDR3 DNA reads TGTGCCAGTAGTGTCGGACTAGCGGGAGCAAGTGAGCAGTTCTTC. Its protein product is CASSVGLAGASEQFF.

The gene calls are TRBV11-2 and TRBJ2-3, with 8 bases matching TRBD1. The trim removed 6 bases at V and 6 bases at J, leaving 8 bases unmatched. The CDR3 runs to 14 residues. Germline lookup yields CDR1 SGHAT and CDR2 FQNNGV. The CDR3 spells CASRFPGGRDTQYF. The CDR3 nucleotides are TGTGCCAGCAGATTCCCAGGGGGCAGGGATACGCAGTATTTT.

For the CDR3, the DNA is TGTGCCAGCAGTTGGAGTCCGGGGGGCCCCTACGAGCAGTACTTC. Encoded protein: CASSWSPGGPYEQYF. The V gene is TRBV6-1, the J gene TRBJ2-7, with a tentative D call TRBD2 (7 bases). V lost 5 bases and J lost 2, with 16 bases in between. In germline, CDR1 is MNHNS, CDR2 SASEGT. CDR3 size: 15 residues.

The chain is built from TRBV11-3 and TRBJ2-1; D is possibly TRBD2 (5 bases). This CDR3 has 14 amino acids. Germline V gene lookup returns CDR1 SGHNT and CDR2 YENEEA. The germline V and J ends were trimmed by 5 bases and 5 bases, with 13 bases remaining between them. CDR3 bases: TGTGCCAGCAGCCGGGTCGACGGGGACAATGAGCAGTTCTTC. Its translation: CASSRVDGDNEQFF.

The chain uses TRBV7-9 and TRBJ2-3; no reliable D call. The germline V gene encodes CDR1 SEHNR and CDR2 FQNEAQ (reference sequence). The CDR3 has 18 residues. V was trimmed by 4 bases and J by 2 bases, leaving 22 bases between them. CDR3 loop: CASSSLPGRAPNTDTQYF. CDR3 bases: TGTGCCAGCAGCTCCCTCCCTGGGCGTGCCCCCAACACAGATACGCAGTATTTT.

The CDR3 region has the DNA TGTGCCAGCAGTTTATTAGGGCTAGCGGGAGTTTCAGATACGCAGTATTTT. Amino acid sequence: CASSLLGLAGVSDTQYF. The chain joins TRBV27 to TRBJ2-3; TRBD2 agrees at 10 bases. The V and J ends lost 1 base and 4 bases, in that order; junction bases with no gene match: 8. Germline V lookup: CDR1 MNHEY, CDR2 SMNVEV (reference sequence). The CDR3 length is 17 residues.

The CDR3 sequence is CASSTGTTTLRQETQYF. The CDR3 bases are TGTGCCAGCAGTACCGGGACTACGACTTTACGTCAAGAGACCCAGTACTTC. The chain joins TRBV2 to TRBJ2-5; 7 nucleotides line up with TRBD2. Germline values: CDR1 SNHLY, CDR2 FYNNEI. The V segment lost 5 bases and the J segment 2 bases; nucleotides outside the gene matches: 14. CDR3 length equals 17 residues.

This CDR3 reads CSVEGYLSPGGDHGYTF. CDR3 sequence (DNA): TGCAGCGTTGAAGGGTACCTGTCACCAGGGGGCGATCATGGCTACACCTTC. The V and J genes are TRBV29-1 and TRBJ1-2; TRBD1 matches 8 bases. Germline V CDR1 and CDR2: SQVTM, ANQGSEA. The CDR3 contains 17 residues. Trimming cost V 1 base and J 6 bases; bases outside gene matches: 16.

V and J are TRBV5-4 and TRBJ2-2; 7 nucleotides agree with TRBD2. The CDR3 runs to 15 residues. With V trimmed by 2 bases and J by 5 bases, 6 bases remained unmatched. CDR1 SGHNT and CDR2 YYREEE come from the germline V gene (reference sequence). Written as DNA, the CDR3 is TGTGCCAGCAGCTTCTTGACGGGAGGAACCGGGGAGCTGTTTTTT. Its translation is CASSFLTGGTGELFF.

The CDR3 coding sequence is TGTGCCAGCAGATCCACTAGCGGGAGGGCAGTCCAGTACTTC. It codes for CASRSTSGRAVQYF. The chain employs TRBV2 and TRBJ2-5; TRBD2 matches at 13 bases. Germline CDR1 SNHLY, CDR2 FYNNEI. The CDR3 has 14 amino acids. Unmatched junction bases numbered 8, after V lost 6 bases and J lost 10 bases.

The sample holds a few counts of this clone. This CDR3 reads CASRIQNLGTGDDGYTF. The CDR3 DNA reads TGTGCCAGCAGAATCCAAAACCTCGGGACAGGGGACGATGGCTACACCTTC. The chain employs TRBV27 and TRBJ1-2; 10 bases are a match to TRBD1. The CDR3 has 17 residues. Germline V CDR1 and CDR2: MNHEY, SMNVEV (reference sequence). V gave up 6 bases and J gave up 6 bases; unmatched junction bases: 16.

The gene calls are TRBV21-1 and TRBJ2-5; the table's D call of TRBD2 was not tested on the DNA. TRBV21-1 counts as a pseudogene. The CDR3 extends over 13 amino acids. The CDR3 DNA sequence: TGTGCCAGCAGCGGCGCGGGGGGGGAGACCCAGTACTTC. Amino acids: CASSGAGGETQYF.

The gene calls are TRBV5-1 and TRBJ2-1; D unresolved. The CDR3 contains 12 residues. The germline V and J ends were trimmed by 4 bases and 5 bases, with 7 bases remaining between them. CDR1 and CDR2 from the germline V gene are SGHRS and YFSETQ. The CDR3 nucleotides read TGCGCCAGCAGCACTACTAACAATGAGCAGTTCTTC. Amino acid sequence: CASSTTNNEQFF.

This chain joins TRBV7-9 and TRBJ2-2; TRBD1 might be the D (5 bases). CDR3 length equals 15 residues. Germline V CDR1 and CDR2: SEHNR, FQNEAQ (reference sequence). Trimming shortened V by 5 bases and J by 0 bases, and 10 bases separated the two germline ends. CDR3 region: CASSAAGTNTGELFF. Written as DNA, the CDR3 is TGTGCCAGCAGCGCCGCAGGGACGAACACCGGGGAGCTGTTTTTT.

The V gene is TRBV6-6, the J gene TRBJ1-3; no firm D call. CDR1 and CDR2 (germline): MNHNY, SVGAGI (reference sequence). Trimming removed 6 bases from V and 5 bases from J, with 5 bases in between. This CDR3 is built from 11 residues. The CDR3 is CASSNRNTIYF. The CDR3 region has the DNA TGTGCCAGCAGCAACAGAAACACCATATATTTT.

The rearrangement uses TRBV11-2 and TRBJ1-1; TRBD1 is a possible D gene (5 bases). V was pared by 1 base and J by 7 bases, with 10 bases between. The CDR3 extends over 13 amino acids. Germline values: CDR1 SGHAT, CDR2 FQNNGV. CDR3 sequence: CASSLAAGHEAFF. The CDR3 nucleotides read TGTGCCAGCAGCTTAGCGGCAGGGCATGAAGCTTTCTTT.

This clone has just a few counts. This chain joins TRBV5-4 and TRBJ2-3; a weak D match, TRBD2 (6 bases). Germline loops: CDR1 SGHNT, CDR2 YYREEE (reference sequence). This CDR3 has 16 residues. V gave up 4 bases and J gave up 7 bases, with 22 bases separating them. CDR3 sequence reads: CASSHQVGQGGNTQYF. The CDR3 nucleotides read TGTGCCAGCAGCCATCAGGTCGGTCAGGGCGGGAATACGCAGTATTTT.

This chain joins TRBV11-3 and TRBJ2-1; D might be TRBD2 (5 bases). In germline, CDR1 is SGHNT, CDR2 YENEEA. There are 14 residues in the CDR3. V dropped 3 bases and J dropped 3 bases, with 9 bases sitting between them. CDR3 amino acids: CASSFRRGYNEQFF. The CDR3 DNA reads TGTGCCAGCAGCTTTCGCCGGGGCTACAATGAGCAGTTCTTC.

A single count supports this clone. J is TRBJ1-2 and V is TRBV7-2, with unresolved D. V was shortened by 7 bases and J by 0 bases, with 12 bases between the two germline ends. CDR1 SGHTA and CDR2 FQGNSA come from the germline V gene. The CDR3 contains 14 residues. The CDR3 DNA reads as TGTGCCAGCACCTCACCACGGGCTAACTATGGCTACACCTTC. Its translation is CASTSPRANYGYTF.

The gene calls are TRBV11-2 and TRBJ1-1, with D hard to call. V was pared by 5 bases and J by 5 bases, with 12 bases between. The V gene's germline CDR1 is SGHAT and CDR2 FQNNGV. This CDR3 region has 13 residues. Written as DNA, the CDR3 is TGTGCCAGCAGCCCCCTTGGGGAGACTGAAGCTTTCTTT. It specifies CASSPLGETEAFF.

The chain combines TRBV4-1 with TRBJ1-3; 7 positions agree with TRBD1. V lost 4 bases and J lost 2; bases outside the gene matches: 5. The CDR3 has 15 residues. Germline V gene data show CDR1 as MGHRA and CDR2 as YSYEKL. CDR3 sequence (DNA): TGCGCCAGCAGCCCAGGGACAGTACCTGGAAACACCATATATTTT. Residues: CASSPGTVPGNTIYF.